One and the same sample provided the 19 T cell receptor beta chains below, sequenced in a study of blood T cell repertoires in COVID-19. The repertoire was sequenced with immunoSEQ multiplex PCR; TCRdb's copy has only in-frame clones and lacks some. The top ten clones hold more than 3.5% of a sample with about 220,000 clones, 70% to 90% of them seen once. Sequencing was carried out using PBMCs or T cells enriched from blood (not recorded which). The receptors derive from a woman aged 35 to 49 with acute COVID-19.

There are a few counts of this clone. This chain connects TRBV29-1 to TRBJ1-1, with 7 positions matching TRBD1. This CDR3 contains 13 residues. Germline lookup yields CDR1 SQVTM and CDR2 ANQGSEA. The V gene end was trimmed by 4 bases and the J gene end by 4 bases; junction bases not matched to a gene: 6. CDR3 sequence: CSVGVGTVTEAFF. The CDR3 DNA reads TGCAGCGTTGGCGTCGGGACAGTCACTGAAGCTTTCTTT.

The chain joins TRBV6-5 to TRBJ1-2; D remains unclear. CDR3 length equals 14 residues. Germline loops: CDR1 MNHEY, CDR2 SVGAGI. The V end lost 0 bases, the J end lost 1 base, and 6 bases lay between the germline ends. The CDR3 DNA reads TGTGCCAGCAGTTACTCGTCCGTTAACTATGGCTACACCTTC. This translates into CASSYSSVNYGYTF.

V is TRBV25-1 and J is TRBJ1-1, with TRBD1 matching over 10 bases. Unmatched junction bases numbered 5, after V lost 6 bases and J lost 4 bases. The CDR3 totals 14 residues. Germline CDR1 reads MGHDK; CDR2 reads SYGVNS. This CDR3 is CASRRDRGSTEAFF. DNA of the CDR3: TGTGCCAGCAGAAGGGACAGGGGCAGCACTGAAGCTTTCTTT.

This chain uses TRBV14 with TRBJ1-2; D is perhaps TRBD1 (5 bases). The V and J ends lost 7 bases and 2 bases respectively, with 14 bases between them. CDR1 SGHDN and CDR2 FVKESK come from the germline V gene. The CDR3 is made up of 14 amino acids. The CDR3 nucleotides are TGTGCCAGCACCCCAGAGGGGCCGAACTATGGCTACACCTTC. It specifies CASTPEGPNYGYTF.

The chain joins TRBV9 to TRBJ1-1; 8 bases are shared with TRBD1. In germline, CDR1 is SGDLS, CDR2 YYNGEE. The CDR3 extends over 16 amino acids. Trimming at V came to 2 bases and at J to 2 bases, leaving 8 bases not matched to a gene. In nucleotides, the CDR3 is TGTGCCAGCAGCGTTTTGACAGGGGCCTTTAACACTGAAGCTTTCTTT. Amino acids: CASSVLTGAFNTEAFF.

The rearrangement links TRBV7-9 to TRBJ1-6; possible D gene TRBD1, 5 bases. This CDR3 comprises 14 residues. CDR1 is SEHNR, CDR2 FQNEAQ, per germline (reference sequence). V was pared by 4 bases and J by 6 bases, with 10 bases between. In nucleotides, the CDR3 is TGTGCCAGCAGCTCGGGACTGCCTAATTCACCCCTCCACTTT. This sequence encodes CASSSGLPNSPLHF.

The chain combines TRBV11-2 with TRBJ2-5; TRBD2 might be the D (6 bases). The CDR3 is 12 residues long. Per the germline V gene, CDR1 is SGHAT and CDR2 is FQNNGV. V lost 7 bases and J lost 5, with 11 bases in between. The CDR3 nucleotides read TGTGCCAGCATGGGGGGTGAGGAGACCCAGTACTTC. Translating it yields CASMGGEETQYF.

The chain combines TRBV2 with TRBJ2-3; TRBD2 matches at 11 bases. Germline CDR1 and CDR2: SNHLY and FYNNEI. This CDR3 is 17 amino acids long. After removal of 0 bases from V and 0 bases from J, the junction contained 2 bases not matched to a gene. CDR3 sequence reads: CASSEALAGGSTDTQYF. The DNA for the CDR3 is TGTGCCAGCAGTGAAGCCCTAGCGGGGGGAAGCACAGATACGCAGTATTTT. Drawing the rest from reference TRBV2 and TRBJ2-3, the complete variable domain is EPEVTQTPSHQVTQMGQEVILRCVPISNHLYFYWYRQILGQKVEFLVSFYNNEISEKSEIFDDQFSVERPDGSNFTLKIRSTKLEDSAMYFCASSEALAGGSTDTQYFGPGTRLTVL.

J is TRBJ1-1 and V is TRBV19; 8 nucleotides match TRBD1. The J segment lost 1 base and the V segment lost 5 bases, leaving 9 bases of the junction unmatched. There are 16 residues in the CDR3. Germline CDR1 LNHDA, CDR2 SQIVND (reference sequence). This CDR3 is CASSSPAGTGNTEAFF. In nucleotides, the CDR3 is TGTGCCAGTAGTTCGCCGGCCGGGACAGGGAACACTGAAGCTTTCTTT.

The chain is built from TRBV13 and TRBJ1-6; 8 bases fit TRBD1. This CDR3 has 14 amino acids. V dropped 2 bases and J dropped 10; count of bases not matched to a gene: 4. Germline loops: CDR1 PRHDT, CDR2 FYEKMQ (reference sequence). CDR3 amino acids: CASSLSGGDSPLHF. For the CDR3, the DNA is TGTGCCAGCAGCTTATCAGGGGGCGACTCACCCCTCCACTTT. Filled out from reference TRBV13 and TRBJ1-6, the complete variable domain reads AAGVIQSPRHLIKEKRETATLKCYPIPRHDTVYWYQQGPGQDPQFLISFYEKMQSDKGSIPDRFSAQQFSDYHSELNMSSLELGDSALYFCASSLSGGDSPLHFGNGTRLTVT.

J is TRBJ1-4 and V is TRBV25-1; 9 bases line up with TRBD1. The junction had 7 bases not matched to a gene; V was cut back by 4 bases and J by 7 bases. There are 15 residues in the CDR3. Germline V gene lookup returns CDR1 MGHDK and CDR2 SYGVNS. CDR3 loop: CASSGTGGAREKLFF. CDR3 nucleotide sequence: TGTGCCAGCAGTGGCACAGGGGGCGCGCGTGAAAAACTGTTTTTT.

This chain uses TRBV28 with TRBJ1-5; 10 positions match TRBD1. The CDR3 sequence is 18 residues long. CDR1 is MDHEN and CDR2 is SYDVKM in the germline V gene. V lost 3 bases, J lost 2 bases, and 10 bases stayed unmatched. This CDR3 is CASSFHGTGDMGNQPQHF. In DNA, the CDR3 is TGTGCCAGCAGTTTTCACGGGACAGGGGATATGGGCAATCAGCCCCAGCATTTT.

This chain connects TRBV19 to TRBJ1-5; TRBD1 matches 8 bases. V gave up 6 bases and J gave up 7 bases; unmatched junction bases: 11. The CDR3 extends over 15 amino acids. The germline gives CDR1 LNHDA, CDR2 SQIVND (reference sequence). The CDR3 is CASSRAGGSGQPQHF. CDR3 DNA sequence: TGTGCCAGTAGCCGGGCAGGGGGCTCGGGACAGCCCCAGCATTTT.

The CDR3 reads CASSLGDRADSPLHF. In nucleotides, the CDR3 is TGTGCCAGCAGTTTGGGGGACAGGGCAGATTCACCCCTCCACTTT. The chain employs TRBV27 and TRBJ1-6; 9 bases agree with TRBD1. V was pared by 3 bases and J by 8 bases, with 5 bases of the junction left unmatched. The CDR3 has 15 residues. The germline CDR1 and CDR2 sequences are MNHEY and SMNVEV (reference sequence).

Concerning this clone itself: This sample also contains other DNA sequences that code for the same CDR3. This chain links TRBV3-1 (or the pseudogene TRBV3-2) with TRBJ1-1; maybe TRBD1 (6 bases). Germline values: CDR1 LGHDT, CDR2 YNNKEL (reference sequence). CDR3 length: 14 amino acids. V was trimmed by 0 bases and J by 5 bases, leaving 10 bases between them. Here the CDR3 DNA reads TGTGCCAGCAGCCAAGAAGTCAGGGGAACTGAAGCTTTCTTT. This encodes CASSQEVRGTEAFF.

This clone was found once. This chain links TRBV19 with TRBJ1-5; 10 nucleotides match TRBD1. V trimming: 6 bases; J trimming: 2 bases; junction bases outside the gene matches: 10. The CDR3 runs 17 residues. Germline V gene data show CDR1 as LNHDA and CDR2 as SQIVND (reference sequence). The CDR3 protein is CASSPRQGAYGNQPQHF. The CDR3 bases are TGTGCCAGTAGCCCCCGACAGGGGGCGTACGGCAATCAGCCCCAGCATTTT.

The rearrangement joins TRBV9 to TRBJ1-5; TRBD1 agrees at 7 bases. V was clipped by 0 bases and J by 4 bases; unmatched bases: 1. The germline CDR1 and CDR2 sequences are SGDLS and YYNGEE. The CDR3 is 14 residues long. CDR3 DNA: TGTGCCAGCAGCGTAGGGACAGGTAATCAGCCCCAGCATTTT. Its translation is CASSVGTGNQPQHF.

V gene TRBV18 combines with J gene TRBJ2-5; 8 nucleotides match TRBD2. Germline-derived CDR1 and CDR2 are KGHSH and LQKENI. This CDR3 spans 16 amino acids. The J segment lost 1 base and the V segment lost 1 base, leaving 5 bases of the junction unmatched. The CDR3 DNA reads TGTGCCAGCTCACCACGTCAGCGGGGGACCCAAGAGACCCAGTACTTC. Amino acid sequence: CASSPRQRGTQETQYF.

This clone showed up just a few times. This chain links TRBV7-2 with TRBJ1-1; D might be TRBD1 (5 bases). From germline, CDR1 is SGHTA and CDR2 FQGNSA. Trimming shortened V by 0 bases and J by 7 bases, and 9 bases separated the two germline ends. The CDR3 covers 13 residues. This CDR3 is CASSLAGGYEAFF. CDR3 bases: TGTGCCAGCAGCTTAGCCGGGGGGTATGAAGCTTTCTTT.